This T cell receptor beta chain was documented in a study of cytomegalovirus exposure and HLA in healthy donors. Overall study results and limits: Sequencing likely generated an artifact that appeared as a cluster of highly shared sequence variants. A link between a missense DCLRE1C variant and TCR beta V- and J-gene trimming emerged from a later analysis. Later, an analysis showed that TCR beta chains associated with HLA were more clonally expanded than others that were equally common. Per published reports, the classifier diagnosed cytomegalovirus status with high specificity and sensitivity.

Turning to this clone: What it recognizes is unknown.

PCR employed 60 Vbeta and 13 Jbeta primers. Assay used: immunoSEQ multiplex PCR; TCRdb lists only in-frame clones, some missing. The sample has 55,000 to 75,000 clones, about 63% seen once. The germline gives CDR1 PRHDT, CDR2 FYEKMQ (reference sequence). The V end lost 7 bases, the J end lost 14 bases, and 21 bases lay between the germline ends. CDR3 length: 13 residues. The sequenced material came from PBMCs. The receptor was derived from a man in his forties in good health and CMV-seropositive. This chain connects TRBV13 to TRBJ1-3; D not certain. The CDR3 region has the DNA TGTGCCAGCACATCAGCGAGCTTTTCTTCCTTATATTTT. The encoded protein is CASTSASFSSLYF.